This T cell receptor beta chain comes out of a study of cytomegalovirus exposure and HLA in healthy donors. Findings and limits, study-wide: Specific recognition of CMV antigens was confirmed in vitro for three chains (all CMV-associated). The analysis excluded some indistinguishable V segments, including TRBV6-2 and TRBV6-3.

Germline V gives CDR1 SGHAT, CDR2 FQNNGV. The CDR3 length is 15 residues. Unmatched junction bases numbered 6, after V lost 1 base and J lost 5 bases. As regards this clone: The target antigen is unknown.

The PCR made use of 60 Vbeta and 13 Jbeta primers. Produced via immunoSEQ multiplex PCR; TCRdb's table is partial and in-frame only. This table holds about 38,000 clones, about nine tenths found once. The V gene is TRBV11-2, the J gene TRBJ2-7; 9 positions agree with TRBD2. Specimen: PBMCs. This receptor was obtained from a woman in her 40s in good health and CMV-seropositive. CDR3 protein: CASSLASGVLHEQYF. CDR3 in DNA: TGTGCCAGCAGCTTAGCTAGCGGGGTACTTCACGAGCAGTACTTC.